These T cell receptor beta chains were read from a single sample in a study of shared clonotypes between healthy human individuals. Assay: immunoSEQ multiplex PCR; the TCRdb copy retains only in-frame clones and omits some. The sample has about 1.5 million clones; around 98% are singletons. The sample was naive CD4+ T cells sorted from blood. Every receptor here comes from a man in his thirties or forties in good health. The CDR3 runs from the conserved cysteine through the conserved F or W. Fields, in order: D gene, clone size, J gene, V gene, CDR3 DNA, CDR3 protein. The D gene is left open where the match is weak. Clone sizes are given selectively: once, few, many, or a class where the clone is expanded.

TRBD1	.	TRBJ2-1	TRBV7-9	TGTGCCAGGGGGGACAGCTACAATGAGCAGTTCTTC	CARGDSYNEQFF
.	.	TRBJ1-2	TRBV7-9	TGTGCCAGCAGCGCCCCAGGGCCTGGGATCTATGGCTACACCTTC	CASSAPGPGIYGYTF
TRBD1	.	TRBJ2-7	TRBV2	TGTGCCAGCAGTACGGGACAGAATCCACGCTCCTACGAGCAGTACTTC	CASSTGQNPRSYEQYF
.	few	TRBJ2-3	TRBV2	TGTGCCAGCAGTGGACAGGGCACAGATACGCAGTATTTT	CASSGQGTDTQYF
TRBD1	.	TRBJ1-5	TRBV7-2	TGTGCCAGCAGCTTAGTCAGGGGGGCGCTTCTGACAAATCAGCCCCAGCATTTT	CASSLVRGALLTNQPQHF
.	.	TRBJ1-5	TRBV5-1	TGCGCCAGCAGACCCACTTTGGGGGCGGGTCAGCCCCAGCATTTT	CASRPTLGAGQPQHF
TRBD1	.	TRBJ1-3	TRBV7-2	TGTGCCAGCAGCTTAGCATTGGGTACCCGGGACAGGGCGATTTTCGGAAACACCATATATTTT	CASSLALGTRDRAIFGNTIYF
.	once	TRBJ1-5	TRBV6-6	TGTGCCAGCAGTTACGGGCAGGGCAGTCAGCCCCAGCATTTT	CASSYGQGSQPQHF
.	.	TRBJ2-3	TRBV14	TGTGCCAGCAGCCAAGAGTTGGGCGGGTATACGCAGTATTTT	CASSQELGGYTQYF
TRBD1	.	TRBJ2-5	TRBV11-2	TGTGCCAGCAGCTCCTATTCAGGGGGTCAAGAGACCCAGTACTTC	CASSSYSGGQETQYF
.	.	TRBJ1-1	TRBV11-2	TGTGCCAGCAGCTTCGCGGGAGGGGGGAACACTGAAGCTTTCTTT	CASSFAGGGNTEAFF
.	.	TRBJ2-1	TRBV9	TGTGCCAGCAGCGTAGGGCCAGGGGACTACAATGAGCAGTTCTTC	CASSVGPGDYNEQFF
.	.	TRBJ1-2	TRBV10-2	TGCGCCAGCAGCGAGGGGCAAACCCCTAACCCCTATGGCTACACCTTC	CASSEGQTPNPYGYTF
TRBD1	.	TRBJ2-1	TRBV15	TGTGCCACCAGCAGAATAGCTCAGGGGGTACGGGCGCAGTTCTTC	CATSRIAQGVRAQFF
.	.	TRBJ1-5	TRBV14	TGTGCCAGCAGCCAAAGGGGCATTGGGCAGCCCCAGCATTTT	CASSQRGIGQPQHF
TRBD1	.	TRBJ2-2	TRBV10-3	TGTGCCATCAGTGAAGGGCAGGGGGCTAACACCGGGGAGCTGTTTTTT	CAISEGQGANTGELFF
.	.	TRBJ2-6	TRBV5-1	TGCGCCAGCAGCTTGACTGGGTCCTCTTCCGGGGCCAACGTCCTGACTTTC	CASSLTGSSSGANVLTF
.	.	TRBJ2-5	TRBV5-1	TGCGCCAGCAGCTTGGAGGTCGGGTCGGAGACCCAGTACTTC	CASSLEVGSETQYF
.	.	TRBJ2-3	TRBV18	TGTGCCAGCTCACCCCCCCCGGGACTCTCCACAGATACGCAGTATTTT	CASSPPPGLSTDTQYF
.	.	TRBJ1-1	TRBV7-8	TGTGCCAGCAGCTTAGGGTGGTCCTCCTCGTCGAACACTGAAGCTTTCTTT	CASSLGWSSSSNTEAFF
.	.	TRBJ2-5	TRBV5-8	TGTGCCAGCAGCTTGGGAACATCACAAGAGACCCAGTACTTC	CASSLGTSQETQYF
TRBD1	.	TRBJ2-7	TRBV5-6	TGTGCCAGCAGTTTTGGGACAGGGAGGATTGGCTACGAGCAGTACTTC	CASSFGTGRIGYEQYF
.	.	TRBJ2-2	TRBV5-1	TGCGCCAGCTTAAACGGGGCTCAAGTAGGGGAGCTGTTTTTT	CASLNGAQVGELFF
.	once	TRBJ1-4	TRBV5-4	TGTGCCAGCAGCCCCCGGCGCGGAGTAGTACCAACTAATGAAAAACTGTTTTTT	CASSPRRGVVPTNEKLFF
TRBD1	.	TRBJ2-1	TRBV5-1	TGCGCCAGCAGCTTTACCGGGACAGGGGCATATGAGCAGTTCTTC	CASSFTGTGAYEQFF
TRBD2	.	TRBJ2-1	TRBV5-1	TGCGCCAGCAGCTTGGCTAGCGGGAGCAATGAGCAGTTCTTC	CASSLASGSNEQFF
.	.	TRBJ2-6	TRBV18	TGTGCCAGCGTCTCGACCTCTGGGGCCAACGTCCTGACTTTC	CASVSTSGANVLTF
.	.	TRBJ2-3	TRBV29-1	TGCAGCGTTGAACCCGGGATGAGGGCGCAGTATTTT	CSVEPGMRAQYF
TRBD1	once	TRBJ2-2	TRBV9	TGTGCCAGCAGCGAGACCGGGACAGGGGGCACCGGGGAGCTGTTTTTT	CASSETGTGGTGELFF
.	.	TRBJ1-4	TRBV18	TGTGCCAGCTCACCACCCCATAATGAAAAACTGTTTTTT	CASSPPHNEKLFF
TRBD2	.	TRBJ2-1	TRBV9	TGTGCCAGCAGCACCTTAGCGGGGGGAATCTACAATGAGCAGTTCTTC	CASSTLAGGIYNEQFF
.	.	TRBJ2-2	TRBV2	TGTGCCAGCTTACAGGCTTACACCGGGGAGCTGTTTTTT	CASLQAYTGELFF
TRBD2	.	TRBJ2-7	TRBV27	TGTGCCAGCAGTTTATTACGCGGGAGCTACGAGCAGTACTTC	CASSLLRGSYEQYF
TRBD1	.	TRBJ2-7	TRBV6-6	TGTGCCAGCAGCCGACCTCGGGGACAGGCCTACGAGCAGTACTTC	CASSRPRGQAYEQYF
TRBD2	.	TRBJ2-7	TRBV2	TGTGCCATTCCCGGACTAGCGGGAGACGAGCAGTACTTC	CAIPGLAGDEQYF
.	.	TRBJ1-1	TRBV5-1	TGCGCCAGCAGCCCTGAAGGACTTTCTACTGAAGCTTTCTTT	CASSPEGLSTEAFF
.	.	TRBJ2-5	TRBV18	TGTGCCAGCTCACCGGGGATAGGCGAGACCCAGTACTTC	CASSPGIGETQYF
.	.	TRBJ2-1	TRBV5-4	TGTGCCAGCAGCTTGGGTGGGAATGAGCAGTTCTTC	CASSLGGNEQFF
TRBD2	.	TRBJ2-5	TRBV7-6	TGTGCCAGCAGTCGTAGGACTAGCGGGGAGACCCAGTACTTC	CASSRRTSGETQYF
TRBD2	.	TRBJ2-5	TRBV19	TGTGCCAGTAGTGAGGGAAGCGGGATGGGACAGACCCAGTACTTC	CASSEGSGMGQTQYF
TRBD2	.	TRBJ2-3	TRBV7-3	TGTGCCAGCAGCTTGCGTCCCCGGATAGCGGGAGTGACAGATACGCAGTATTTT	CASSLRPRIAGVTDTQYF
.	.	TRBJ2-5	TRBV7-8	TGTGCCAGCAGCTTAACTTTCCGAGAAGAGACCCAGTACTTC	CASSLTFREETQYF
.	.	TRBJ2-6	TRBV9	TGTGCCAGCAGCGTAGCAGGGTCCGGGGCCAACGTCCTGACTTTC	CASSVAGSGANVLTF
TRBD2	once	TRBJ2-5	TRBV7-9	TGTGCCAGCAGTTCGGGGGGGACCCAGTACTTC	CASSSGGTQYF
.	.	TRBJ1-1	TRBV18	TGTGCCAGCTCACCATTGTCCCAGAACACTGAAGCTTTCTTT	CASSPLSQNTEAFF
.	.	TRBJ2-3	TRBV6-5	TGTGCCAGCAGTTGGGCCGATACGCAGTATTTT	CASSWADTQYF
.	.	TRBJ2-3	TRBV5-1	TGCGCCAGCAGCCGAGACATAAACCCTAGCACAGATACGCAGTATTTT	CASSRDINPSTDTQYF
.	.	TRBJ1-5	TRBV19	TGTGCCAGTAGCCTTATGGGAGTTCTCCAGCCCCAGCATTTT	CASSLMGVLQPQHF
TRBD2	.	TRBJ2-3	TRBV23-1	TGCGCCAGCAGCCCCCGGCTAGCGGGGGACCTGCCAGATACGCAGTATTTT	CASSPRLAGDLPDTQYF
TRBD2	.	TRBJ2-5	TRBV5-6	TGTGCCAGCAGCTCGGGACTAGCGCAAGAGACCCAGTACTTC	CASSSGLAQETQYF
.	.	TRBJ2-4	TRBV19	TGTGCCAGTAGTATAGATTCGGTGCTAGCCAAAAACATTCAGTACTTC	CASSIDSVLAKNIQYF
.	.	TRBJ1-2	TRBV28	TGTGCCATCGCCCCCGTATTGAACTATGGCTACACCTTC	CAIAPVLNYGYTF
.	.	TRBJ2-1	TRBV19	TGTGCCAGTAGCACTACTCCGGCCTCCTACAATGAGCAGTTCTTC	CASSTTPASYNEQFF
.	.	TRBJ2-7	TRBV5-1	TGCGCCAGCAGCTTGGCCGGGACATCTTACGAGCAGTACTTC	CASSLAGTSYEQYF
TRBD2	.	TRBJ2-3	TRBV19	TGTGCCAGTAGTTCAACCGGGACTAGCGGGAGTATCACAGATACGCAGTATTTT	CASSSTGTSGSITDTQYF